Described below is a single T cell receptor (beta chain) sequence and its context. What it binds is not known. This specimen comes from a study of CD8 T cells in ankylosing spondylitis. Study outcomes and limitations: Characteristic of ankylosing spondylitis blood, it appeared, was a TCR beta motif comprising about eight highly homologous variants. Some of the motif variants had earlier been found in reactive arthritis patients' fluid and blood. Reportedly, matched ankylosing spondylitis synovial fluid was significantly enriched for disease-linked clones. Relatively rare in peripheral blood, disease-linked clones were also CD8+.

This CDR3 has 16 amino acids. Trimming stripped 3 bases from V and 0 bases from J, with 13 bases between. Germline CDR1 and CDR2: SGHRS and YFSETQ. Quantitative 5'-RACE was performed with molecular barcodes, and it yielded the TCR beta libraries. TCRdb re-analysed the 5' RACE reads in MiXCR, keeping a single row per CDR3 protein. The profile shows about 700,000 distinct CDR3 sequences, under 20% of them singletons. Material for sequencing was blood, either unsorted or a sorted T cell fraction (not recorded which). V and J are TRBV5-1 and TRBJ1-3, with D unresolved. The sequence was collected from a male donor with ankylosing spondylitis. CDR3 loop: CASSSHTASSGNTIYF. Here the CDR3 DNA reads TGCGCCAGCAGCTCACACACGGCCAGCTCTGGAAACACCATATATTTT.